One sample yielded the 14 T cell receptor beta chains listed below, sequenced in a study of cytomegalovirus exposure and HLA in healthy donors. Method: immunoSEQ multiplex PCR; TCRdb's copy keeps in-frame clones and lacks some. The sample holds 160,000 or so clones, over 80% seen once. Sequences were obtained from PBMCs. These receptors originate from a man younger than 45 in good health and CMV-seropositive.

The sample holds a few counts of this clone. The chain has TRBV2 and TRBJ2-3; D remains ambiguous. Per the germline V gene, CDR1 is SNHLY and CDR2 is FYNNEI. CDR3 length: 15 amino acids. V lost 7 bases to trimming and J lost 2 bases, with 16 bases between them. CDR3 DNA: TGTGCCAGCACCGGGTCCTCCTTCCCCACAGATACGCAGTATTTT. Amino acids: CASTGSSFPTDTQYF.

V usage is TRBV29-1 and J usage is TRBJ2-7; a weak D match, TRBD1 (6 bases). V was clipped by 8 bases and J by 0 bases, with 23 bases between them. The CDR3 has 16 amino acids. Germline V gene lookup returns CDR1 SQVTM and CDR2 ANQGSEA. CDR3 residues: CSSMTGSRGSSYEQYF. CDR3 DNA: TGCAGCTCCATGACAGGATCGAGGGGAAGCTCCTACGAGCAGTACTTC.

The chain recombines TRBV4-1 with TRBJ2-1; TRBD2 agrees at 12 bases. Per germline, CDR1 MGHRA and CDR2 YSYEKL. The CDR3 length is 19 residues. J lost 4 bases, V lost 6 bases, and 16 bases had no gene match. The CDR3 reads CASSRRLPPTSGGYNEQFF. CDR3 DNA sequence: TGCGCCAGCAGTCGACGCCTCCCCCCGACTAGCGGGGGTTACAATGAGCAGTTCTTC.

This rearrangement joins TRBV19 to TRBJ2-1, with D tentatively TRBD2 (5 bases). CDR3 size: 14 residues. Germline V gives CDR1 LNHDA, CDR2 SQIVND (reference sequence). Trimming cost V 4 bases and J 1 base, with 8 bases left between them. Written as DNA, the CDR3 is TGTGCCAGTAGTACGGGGATATCCTACAATGAGCAGTTCTTC. Its translation is CASSTGISYNEQFF. The variable domain in full, with the rest retrieved from reference TRBV19 and TRBJ2-1, is DGGITQSPKYLFRKEGQNVTLSCEQNLNHDAMYWYRQDPGQGLRLIYYSQIVNDFQKGDIAEGYSVSREKKESFPLTVTSAQKNPTAFYLCASSTGISYNEQFFGPGTRLTVL.

The J gene is TRBJ2-5, the V gene TRBV13, with a weak D call TRBD1 (6 bases). V was trimmed by 4 bases and J by 5 bases, leaving 14 bases between them. The CDR3 runs to 14 residues. Germline CDR1 reads PRHDT; CDR2 reads FYEKMQ (reference sequence). CDR3 nucleotide sequence: TGTGCCAGCAGCTGGCCAGGGGCCCCGGAGACCCAGTACTTC. As protein: CASSWPGAPETQYF.

The V gene is TRBV19, the J gene TRBJ1-1; no firm D call. The CDR3 runs to 14 residues. Germline V lookup: CDR1 LNHDA, CDR2 SQIVND (reference sequence). V shed 4 bases and J shed 7 bases, with 16 bases lying between them. The CDR3 protein is CASSNSHRYLEAFF. The CDR3 coding sequence is TGTGCCAGTAGTAACAGTCACAGATACCTTGAAGCTTTCTTT.

The chain combines TRBV6-1 with TRBJ2-5, with a weak D call TRBD1 (6 bases). The germline V gene encodes CDR1 MNHNS and CDR2 SASEGT. This CDR3 is 15 amino acids long. V was shortened by 4 bases and J by 1 base, with 13 bases between the two germline ends. The CDR3 nucleotides read TGTGCCAGCAGTGGCCTGGACAGATCCCAAGAGACCCAGTACTTC. Translated, it gives CASSGLDRSQETQYF.

The chain carries TRBV15 and TRBJ2-5; 9 nucleotides agree with TRBD2. The ends lost 0 bases at V and 4 bases at J; junction bases unmatched: 9. The CDR3 has 17 residues. Germline V gene lookup returns CDR1 LNHNV and CDR2 YYDKDF (reference sequence). This chain's CDR3 is CATSRDGGTSTRETQYF. In DNA, the CDR3 is TGTGCCACCAGCAGAGACGGGGGGACTAGCACCAGAGAGACCCAGTACTTC.

The chain uses TRBV5-5 and TRBJ2-1; TRBD1 agrees at 7 bases. V lost 3 bases to trimming and J lost 2 bases; unmatched junction nucleotides: 11. The CDR3 runs to 17 residues. Looked up from germline, CDR1 is SGHKS and CDR2 is YYEKEE (reference sequence). CDR3 sequence: CASSWKTGAFPYNEQFF. CDR3 DNA: TGTGCCAGCAGCTGGAAAACAGGGGCTTTTCCCTACAATGAGCAGTTCTTC. Drawing the rest from reference TRBV5-5 and TRBJ2-1, the complete variable domain is DAGVTQSPTHLIKTRGQQVTLRCSPISGHKSVSWYQQVLGQGPQFIFQYYEKEERGRGNFPDRFSARQFPNYSSELNVNALLLGDSALYLCASSWKTGAFPYNEQFFGPGTRLTVL.

The CDR3 reads CASSQSVTGRLANYGYTF. The CDR3, as DNA: TGTGCCAGCAGCCAATCGGTAACAGGGAGATTGGCTAACTATGGCTACACCTTC. This chain uses TRBV16 with TRBJ1-2, with a weak D call TRBD1 (6 bases). There are 18 residues in the CDR3. V was cut by 0 bases and J by 0 bases, with 17 bases left in between. Germline V gene data show CDR1 as KGHSY and CDR2 as FQNENV. Full variable domain (rest looked up from reference TRBV16 and TRBJ1-2): GEEVAQTPKHLVRGEGQKAKLYCAPIKGHSYVFWYQQVLKNEFKFLISFQNENVFDETGMPKERFSAKCLPNSPCSLEIQATKLEDSAVYFCASSQSVTGRLANYGYTFGSGTRLTVV.

The sample holds one count of this clone. The chain couples TRBV4-1 to TRBJ2-5; TRBD1 aligns across 8 bases. Per the germline V gene, CDR1 is MGHRA and CDR2 is YSYEKL. The CDR3 is 15 amino acids. Germline trimming cut 1 base from V and 4 bases from J; bases unmatched to any gene: 5. The CDR3 protein is CASSQALTGAETQYF. CDR3 nucleotides: TGCGCCAGCAGCCAAGCTCTGACAGGGGCAGAGACCCAGTACTTC.

This chain uses TRBV9 with TRBJ2-3, with D perhaps TRBD2 (6 bases). In germline, CDR1 is SGDLS, CDR2 YYNGEE. Trimming left V 0 bases short and J 5 bases short, with 13 bases between. This CDR3 contains 15 residues. This CDR3 reads CASSVAGAQRDTQYF. The CDR3 nucleotides read TGTGCCAGCAGCGTAGCGGGAGCTCAACGAGATACGCAGTATTTT.

The J gene is TRBJ1-1, the V gene TRBV30; D not certain. This CDR3 spans 13 amino acids. Per the germline V gene, CDR1 is GTSNPN and CDR2 is SVGIG (reference sequence). V was cut by 5 bases and J by 4 bases, with 14 bases left in between. In DNA, the CDR3 is TGTGCCTGGGGTCACCGGGGTTTCACTGAAGCTTTCTTT. It codes for CAWGHRGFTEAFF.

CDR3 bases: TGTGCCAGCAGCTTAGTTGTGGGGGCGGAGACCCAGTACTTC. This sequence encodes CASSLVVGAETQYF. The V and J genes are TRBV7-2 and TRBJ2-5; TRBD1 is a possible D gene (6 bases). Between the trimmed V and J ends, which lost 1 base and 5 bases, there was a span of 11 bases. Germline-derived CDR1 and CDR2 are SGHTA and FQGNSA. There are 14 residues in the CDR3.